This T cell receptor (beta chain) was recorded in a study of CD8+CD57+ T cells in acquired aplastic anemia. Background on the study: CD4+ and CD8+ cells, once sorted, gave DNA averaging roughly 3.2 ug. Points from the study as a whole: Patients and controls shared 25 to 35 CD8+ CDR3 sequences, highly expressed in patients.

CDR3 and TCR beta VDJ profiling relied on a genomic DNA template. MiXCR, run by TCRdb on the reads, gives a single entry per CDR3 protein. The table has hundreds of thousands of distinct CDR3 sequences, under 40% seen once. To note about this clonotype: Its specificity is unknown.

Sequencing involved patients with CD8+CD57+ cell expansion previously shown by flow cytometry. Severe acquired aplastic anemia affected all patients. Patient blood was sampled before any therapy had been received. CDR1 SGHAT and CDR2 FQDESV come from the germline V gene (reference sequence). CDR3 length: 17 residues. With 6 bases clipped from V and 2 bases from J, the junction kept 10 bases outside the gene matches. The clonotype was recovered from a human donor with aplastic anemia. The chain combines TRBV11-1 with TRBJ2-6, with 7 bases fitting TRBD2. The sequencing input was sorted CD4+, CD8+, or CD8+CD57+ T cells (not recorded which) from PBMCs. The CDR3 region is CASRQFPAGAGANVLTF. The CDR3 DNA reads TGTGCCAGCAGACAATTTCCGGCGGGGGCTGGGGCCAACGTCCTGACTTTC.